This is a list of T cell receptor beta chains from one sample in a study of T cell repertoires in cytomegalovirus infection. A single record per CDR3 protein comes from TCRdb applying MiXCR to the reads. The sample shows more than 200,000 distinct CDR3 sequences, approximately 10% of them seen only once. The sequenced sample consisted of PBMCs. These receptors were collected from a human donor in good health (CMV status not recorded). Some clones in this sample may be carry-over from other donors' samples. Both conserved end residues are part of each CDR3. D genes are given only for firm matches. Not every row has a clone size; where given, it reads once, few, many or a size class.

15	TRBV2	few	TRBD2	TRBJ2-7	CASSLLAVSSYEQYF	TGTGCCAGCAGTCTTCTAGCGGTGAGCTCCTACGAGCAGTACTTC
13	TRBV20-1	many	TRBD2	TRBJ2-7	CSARAGGLAGGRF	TGCAGTGCTAGAGCTGGGGGACTAGCGGGGGGCCGATTC
14	TRBV19	.	TRBD1	TRBJ1-1	CASRIGQGHTEAFF	TGTGCCAGTAGAATCGGACAGGGACACACTGAAGCTTTCTTT
13	TRBV19	many	.	TRBJ1-2	CATKGPNNYGYTF	TGTGCCACTAAAGGTCCGAATAACTATGGCTACACCTTC
15	TRBV9	many	.	TRBJ2-1	CASSVAEGSYNEQFF	TGTGCCAGCAGCGTAGCTGAGGGTTCCTACAATGAGCAGTTCTTC
14	TRBV7-2	many	.	TRBJ2-7	CASSPRASDNEQYF	TGTGCCAGCAGCCCCCGGGCATCCGACAACGAGCAGTACTTC
14	TRBV12-3/TRBV12-4	.	.	TRBJ2-7	CASSLDRPSDEQYF	TGTGCCAGCAGTTTAGACAGGCCCTCGGATGAGCAGTACTTC
17	TRBV7-2	many	.	TRBJ2-3	CASSRPMEGSSTDTQYF	TGTGCCAGCAGCCGCCCGATGGAAGGGAGTAGCACAGATACGCAGTATTTT
13	TRBV19	few	.	TRBJ1-5	CASSTQLNQPQHF	TGTGCCAGTAGTACTCAGCTGAATCAGCCCCAGCATTTT
13	TRBV19	many	.	TRBJ2-1	CASRRDSYNEQFF	TGTGCTAGTAGGCGGGACTCCTACAATGAGCAGTTCTTC
12	TRBV6-1	.	.	TRBJ1-1	CASTMIDTEAFF	TGTGCCAGCACCATGATCGACACTGAAGCTTTCTTT
17	TRBV7-2	many	TRBD1	TRBJ1-3	CASSPIGQGFFGNTIYF	TGTGCCAGCAGCCCTATAGGACAGGGTTTCTTCGGAAACACCATATATTTT
15	TRBV28	many	TRBD2	TRBJ2-2	CASSLGGSYTGELFF	TGTGCCAGCAGTTTAGGCGGGAGTTACACCGGGGAGCTGTTTTTT
17	TRBV12-3/TRBV12-4	many	.	TRBJ1-4	CASSPRTSRGTNEKLFF	TGTGCCAGCAGTCCCCGGACTTCCAGAGGAACTAATGAAAAACTGTTTTTT